This entry describes one TCR beta chain. The data were obtained in a study of blood T cell repertoires in COVID-19. Study-wide background: Collection of acute and convalescent COVID-19 samples took place in the United States, Italy and Spain. T cells, B-cell-depleted T cells, or PBMCs supplied cDNA or gDNA.

V trimming: 0 bases; J trimming: 7 bases; junction bases outside the gene matches: 8. CDR3 size: 17 residues. CDR1 and CDR2 from the germline V gene are SGHKS and YYEKEE (reference sequence). In the authors' methods: For nucleated cells, counts were estimated from reference gene primer amplification. Data came from immunoSEQ multiplex PCR; TCRdb stores just in-frame clones and leaves some out. V and J calls and clone size follow that table, whereas D and trimming were derived from the DNA. The sample contains roughly 100,000 clones, around 83% of which appear only once. The chain recombines TRBV5-5 with TRBJ2-2, with TRBD1 identical over 11 bases. The sequence derives from a human donor in a cohort sampled during active COVID-19. The sequenced material came from peripheral blood. The CDR3: CASSLVSGQGVGGELFF. CDR3 nucleotides: TGTGCCAGCAGCTTGGTGTCGGGACAGGGGGTCGGCGGGGAGCTGTTTTTT. Based on the CDR3 plus reference TRBV5-5 and TRBJ2-2, the full variable domain is DAGVTQSPTHLIKTRGQQVTLRCSPISGHKSVSWYQQVLGQGPQFIFQYYEKEERGRGNFPDRFSARQFPNYSSELNVNALLLGDSALYLCASSLVSGQGVGGELFFGEGSRLTVL.